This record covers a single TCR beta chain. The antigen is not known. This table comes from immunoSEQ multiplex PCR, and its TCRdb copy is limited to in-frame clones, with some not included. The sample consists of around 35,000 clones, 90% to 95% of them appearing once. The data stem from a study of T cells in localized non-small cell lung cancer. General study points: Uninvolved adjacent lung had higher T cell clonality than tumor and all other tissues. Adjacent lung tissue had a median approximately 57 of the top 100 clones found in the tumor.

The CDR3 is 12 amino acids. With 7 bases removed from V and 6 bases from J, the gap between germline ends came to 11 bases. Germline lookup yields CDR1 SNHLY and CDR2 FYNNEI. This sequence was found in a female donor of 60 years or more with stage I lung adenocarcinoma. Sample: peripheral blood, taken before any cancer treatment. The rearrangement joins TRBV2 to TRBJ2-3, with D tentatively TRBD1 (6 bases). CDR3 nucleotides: TGTGCCAGCAAAGGGCAGGGGGATACGCAGTATTTT. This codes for CASKGQGDTQYF.